Listed here are 21 T cell receptor beta chains from one sample, sequenced in a study of cytomegalovirus exposure and HLA in healthy donors. PCR was performed using 60 Vbeta and 13 Jbeta primers. The protocol was immunoSEQ multiplex PCR, while the TCRdb copy is restricted to in-frame clones and leaves out a portion. Altogether 100,000 to 150,000 clones are present, 74% being singletons, with the ten largest covering 4.2%. The sample taken for sequencing was PBMCs. The receptors originated from a woman aged 45-60 years in good health and CMV-seropositive.

This clone was counted between two and nine times. The chain has TRBV6-6 and TRBJ1-6, with no clear D. CDR1 and CDR2 (germline): MNHNY, SVGAGI (reference sequence). Trimming cost V 2 bases and J 12 bases, with 11 bases left between them. The CDR3 covers 13 residues. The CDR3 nucleotides read TGTGCCAGCAGTTACGGGCCTTTTGAACCCCTCCACTTT. It specifies CASSYGPFEPLHF.

V gene TRBV2 combines with J gene TRBJ2-1, with TRBD2 matching over 11 bases. Losses at the gene ends were 9 bases for V and 2 bases for J; bases not matched to a gene: 12. There are 17 residues in the CDR3. CDR1 is SNHLY and CDR2 is FYNNEI in the germline V gene. The CDR3 DNA reads as TGTGCCAGAACGTTAGGGGCTAGCGGGGGGACCTACAATGAGCAGTTCTTC. Protein: CARTLGASGGTYNEQFF.

CDR3 sequence: CAWRGEGNSPLHF. In nucleotides, the CDR3 is TGTGCCTGGAGAGGGGAGGGTAATTCACCCCTCCACTTT. This chain links TRBV30 with TRBJ1-6; D perhaps matches TRBD1 (5 bases). Germline V CDR1 and CDR2: GTSNPN, SVGIG (reference sequence). The ends were cut back, 3 bases at V and 6 bases at J, with 9 bases in the middle. The CDR3 is 13 residues long.

The V call is TRBV7-9, the J call TRBJ1-2; D gene unclear. The CDR3 totals 16 residues. The ends were cut back, 3 bases at V and 8 bases at J, with 22 bases in the middle. Germline V gives CDR1 SEHNR, CDR2 FQNEAQ (reference sequence). CDR3 residues: CASSFHISWSGYGYTF. The CDR3 DNA follows: TGTGCCAGCAGCTTTCACATTTCGTGGTCAGGCTACGGCTACACCTTC. The variable domain in full, with the rest retrieved from reference TRBV7-9 and TRBJ1-2, is DTGVSQNPRHKITKRGQNVTFRCDPISEHNRLYWYRQTLGQGPEFLTYFQNEAQLEKSRLLSDRFSAERPKGSFSTLEIQRTEQGDSAMYLCASSFHISWSGYGYTFGSGTRLTVV.

V gene TRBV7-2 combines with J gene TRBJ2-1, with 8 positions matching TRBD2. The CDR3 extends over 13 amino acids. The germline CDR1 and CDR2 sequences are SGHTA and FQGNSA. Trimming at V came to 8 bases and at J to 5 bases, leaving 5 bases not matched to a gene. The CDR3 DNA follows: TGTGCCAGCTCCGGGACTAGGAACAATGAGCAGTTCTTC. Its protein is CASSGTRNNEQFF.

The genes are TRBV6-1 and TRBJ2-7, with TRBD1 as a possible D gene (5 bases). CDR1 and CDR2 from the germline V gene are MNHNS and SASEGT. V was trimmed by 1 base and J by 7 bases, leaving 14 bases between them. This CDR3 contains 14 residues. This CDR3 is CASSEGHQGREQYF. CDR3 nucleotide sequence: TGTGCCAGCAGTGAAGGTCATCAGGGAAGGGAGCAGTACTTC.

The CDR3 is CASSLPRGLRGEAQYF. The CDR3 DNA follows: TGTGCCAGCAGCTTACCTAGGGGACTTCGGGGGGAGGCCCAGTACTTC. V is TRBV7-9 and J is TRBJ2-5, with TRBD2 identical over 7 bases. With 2 bases clipped from V and 9 bases from J, the junction kept 15 bases outside the gene matches. The CDR3 length is 16 residues. CDR1 and CDR2 from the germline V gene are SEHNR and FQNEAQ (reference sequence). Looking up the rest from reference TRBV7-9 and TRBJ2-5 gives the full variable domain: DTGVSQNPRHKITKRGQNVTFRCDPISEHNRLYWYRQTLGQGPEFLTYFQNEAQLEKSRLLSDRFSAERPKGSFSTLEIQRTEQGDSAMYLCASSLPRGLRGEAQYFGPGTRLLVL.

Points on this clone: The junction and the germline gene differ at one end; a read error may be behind it. The rearrangement links TRBV28 to TRBJ1-2; no definite D call. Germline V CDR1 and CDR2: MDHEN, SYDVKM. This CDR3 contains 11 residues. CDR3 protein: CASSSLARLDF. In DNA, the CDR3 is TGTGCCAGCAGTTCCCTCGCCCGACTCGACTTC.

Written as DNA, the CDR3 is TGTGCCACCAGCAGAGATCTTGGACTGGGACAAGGAGGAAACACCATATATTTT. This sequence encodes CATSRDLGLGQGGNTIYF. The rearrangement joins TRBV15 to TRBJ1-3, with D possibly matching TRBD1 (6 bases). This CDR3 comprises 18 residues. Trimming cost V 0 bases and J 4 bases, with 19 bases left between them. Germline V gene sequence: CDR1 LNHNV, CDR2 YYDKDF (reference sequence).

This clone came up many times. This sequence joins TRBV5-6 and TRBJ2-7; 12 bases are shared with TRBD2. The CDR3 runs 19 residues. V lost 3 bases to trimming and J lost 4 bases; unmatched junction nucleotides: 17. The germline gives CDR1 SGHDT, CDR2 YYEEEE. The CDR3 DNA follows: TGTGCCAGCAGCTCCCGTCCTAGCGGGGGGGCCCCCCGAACTTACGAGCAGTACTTC. Amino acids: CASSSRPSGGAPRTYEQYF.

CDR3 sequence reads: CASSYPNSDEQYF. CDR3 DNA sequence: TGTGCCAGCAGTTACCCAAACTCGGACGAGCAGTACTTC. The chain joins TRBV6-5 to TRBJ2-7; no clear D gene. Trimming shortened V by 2 bases and J by 5 bases, and 10 bases separated the two germline ends. Per germline, CDR1 MNHEY and CDR2 SVGAGI. There are 13 residues in the CDR3.

This clone came up a few times. The V call is TRBV2, the J call TRBJ2-2; TRBD1 is a possible D gene (5 bases). V was shortened by 5 bases and J by 0 bases, with 13 bases between the two germline ends. The germline V gene encodes CDR1 SNHLY and CDR2 FYNNEI. The CDR3 is 16 amino acids. Here the CDR3 reads CASSYGQVANTGELFF. The CDR3 bases are TGTGCCAGCAGTTACGGACAAGTCGCGAACACCGGGGAGCTGTTTTTT.

The gene calls are TRBV7-9 and TRBJ2-5; 9 bases match TRBD2. This CDR3 has 15 residues. V was pared by 3 bases and J by 1 base, with 3 bases of the junction left unmatched. Looked up from germline, CDR1 is SEHNR and CDR2 is FQNEAQ (reference sequence). The CDR3 DNA is TGTGCCAGCAGCTTGACTAGCGGAGGCCAAGAGACCCAGTACTTC. Its translation is CASSLTSGGQETQYF.

The chain recombines TRBV19 with TRBJ1-2, with 7 bases identical to TRBD1. CDR3 length equals 14 residues. Germline assignment: CDR1 LNHDA and CDR2 SQIVND (reference sequence). The J segment lost 1 base and the V segment lost 10 bases, leaving 9 bases of the junction unmatched. CDR3 loop: CATTGQGVNYGYTF. In DNA, the CDR3 is TGTGCCACCACCGGGCAGGGGGTTAACTATGGCTACACCTTC.

The chain is built from TRBV4-1 and TRBJ2-2, with 8 bases lining up with TRBD2. The germline gives CDR1 MGHRA, CDR2 YSYEKL. Trimming took 1 base from V and 4 from J; bases not matched to a gene: 5. The CDR3 has 16 residues. As DNA, the CDR3 is TGCGCCAGCAGCCAAGGGCGGGGGGCGGCCACCGGGGAGCTGTTTTTT. It yields the protein CASSQGRGAATGELFF.

The V gene is TRBV7-9, the J gene TRBJ2-3, with D possibly being TRBD2 (6 bases). V shed 5 bases and J shed 2 bases, with 20 bases lying between them. Germline assignment: CDR1 SEHNR and CDR2 FQNEAQ (reference sequence). The CDR3 is 17 residues long. Here the CDR3 DNA reads TGTGCCAGCAGCCGCCCCGTAAGCGGGTTTGACACAGATACGCAGTATTTT. It translates to CASSRPVSGFDTDTQYF. The variable domain in full, completed from reference TRBV7-9 and TRBJ2-3, reads DTGVSQNPRHKITKRGQNVTFRCDPISEHNRLYWYRQTLGQGPEFLTYFQNEAQLEKSRLLSDRFSAERPKGSFSTLEIQRTEQGDSAMYLCASSRPVSGFDTDTQYFGPGTRLTVL.

This sequence joins TRBV6-1 and TRBJ2-7, with 11 bases aligning to TRBD1. The J segment lost 6 bases and the V segment lost 3 bases, leaving 7 bases of the junction unmatched. Germline CDR1 MNHNS, CDR2 SASEGT. This CDR3 is built from 15 residues. The CDR3 region is CASSDGDRGYREQYF. In DNA, the CDR3 is TGTGCCAGCAGTGACGGGGACAGGGGGTATCGCGAGCAGTACTTC.

The chain employs TRBV6-5 and TRBJ1-6; the match to TRBD1 covers 7 bases. The J segment lost 4 bases and the V segment lost 6 bases, leaving 3 bases of the junction unmatched. The germline gives CDR1 MNHEY, CDR2 SVGAGI. This CDR3 contains 14 residues. The CDR3 DNA reads TGTGCCAGCAGGGGGGACAGATATAATTCACCCCTCCACTTT. This translates into CASRGDRYNSPLHF.

The chain recombines TRBV6-1 with TRBJ1-5, with D maybe TRBD1 (5 bases). The CDR3 sequence is 15 residues long. Between the trimmed V and J ends, which lost 0 bases and 1 base, there was a span of 7 bases. Germline V CDR1 and CDR2: MNHNS, SASEGT. DNA of the CDR3: TGTGCCAGCAGTGAAGCGGCAGGGAGCAATCAGCCCCAGCATTTT. Translation gives CASSEAAGSNQPQHF.

This rearrangement joins TRBV2 to TRBJ1-6; a possible D gene is TRBD1 (6 bases). The germline V gene has CDR1 SNHLY and CDR2 FYNNEI. CDR3 size: 14 residues. Trimming took off 10 bases at V and 9 bases at J, with 19 bases between the two ends. CDR3 coding DNA: TGTGCCACCCGGGGGGGGACAAGGGGTTCACCCCTCCACTTT. Translated, it gives CATRGGTRGSPLHF.

The V gene is TRBV4-1, the J gene TRBJ1-5; 10 nucleotides agree with TRBD1. The CDR3 extends over 17 amino acids. With 4 bases clipped from V and 7 bases from J, the junction kept 13 bases outside the gene matches. Germline CDR1 reads MGHRA; CDR2 reads YSYEKL. CDR3 region: CASSPGQGKSAGQPQHF. CDR3 DNA sequence: TGCGCCAGCAGCCCGGGACAGGGGAAATCAGCAGGGCAGCCCCAGCATTTT.